Listed here are 21 T cell receptor beta chains from one sample, sequenced in a study of blood T cell repertoires in COVID-19. Assay used: immunoSEQ multiplex PCR; TCRdb lists only in-frame clones, some missing. The sample lists tens of thousands of clones, 75% to 80% occurring once. Sequencing was performed on peripheral blood. The receptors stem from a man aged 70-80 years with active or convalescent COVID-19.

This clone occurred a few times. The V call is TRBV2, the J call TRBJ2-7; weak D call: TRBD2 (6 bases). Trimming pared 7 bases from V and 2 bases from J, leaving 12 bases between. CDR3 size: 13 residues. Germline CDR1 reads SNHLY; CDR2 reads FYNNEI. In nucleotides, the CDR3 is TGTGCCAGCAACGGGGGAACGACCTACGAGCAGTACTTC. As protein: CASNGGTTYEQYF. The entire variable domain, with the rest obtained from reference TRBV2 and TRBJ2-7, is as follows: EPEVTQTPSHQVTQMGQEVILRCVPISNHLYFYWYRQILGQKVEFLVSFYNNEISEKSEIFDDQFSVERPDGSNFTLKIRSTKLEDSAMYFCASNGGTTYEQYFGPGTRLTVT.

This clone was detected once. This chain connects TRBV19 to TRBJ1-2, with 7 bases aligning to TRBD1. Per germline, CDR1 LNHDA and CDR2 SQIVND (reference sequence). V shed 5 bases and J 4 bases; nucleotides not matched to a gene: 10. The CDR3 totals 15 residues. CDR3 in DNA: TGTGCCAGTAGTCCGGGACAGAGCGAGTTCTATGGCTACACCTTC. Translating gives CASSPGQSEFYGYTF.

The chain is built from TRBV5-1 and TRBJ2-7, with 9 positions matching TRBD2. The trim removed 0 bases at V and 7 bases at J, leaving 2 bases unmatched. Germline CDR1 is SGHRS and CDR2 is YFSETQ. CDR3 length equals 13 residues. CDR3 amino acids: CASSLVTSGEQYF. Here the CDR3 DNA reads TGCGCCAGCAGCTTGGTAACTAGCGGGGAGCAGTACTTC.

The chain recombines TRBV9 with TRBJ2-3, with TRBD2 matching over 13 bases. The CDR3 is made up of 18 amino acids. The V gene end was trimmed by 0 bases and the J gene end by 0 bases; junction bases not matched to a gene: 4. CDR1 is SGDLS and CDR2 is YYNGEE in the germline V gene. The CDR3 reads CASSVGTSGGFSTDTQYF. CDR3 sequence (DNA): TGTGCCAGCAGCGTAGGGACTAGCGGGGGTTTTAGCACAGATACGCAGTATTTT.

The DNA of the CDR3 is TGTGCCAGCAGACGCAGGCAGGGGGCCCCCTACCCCCTCCACTTT. Translating gives CASRRRQGAPYPLHF. V is TRBV7-2 and J is TRBJ1-6, with TRBD1 identical over 8 bases. CDR3 length: 15 amino acids. V gave up 6 bases and J gave up 13 bases; unmatched junction bases: 14. The germline V gene encodes CDR1 SGHTA and CDR2 FQGNSA.

This clone was picked up one time. The chain carries TRBV30 and TRBJ2-7; 12 bases are shared with TRBD1. The V segment lost 2 bases and the J segment 5 bases; nucleotides outside the gene matches: 7. The germline CDR1 and CDR2 sequences are GTSNPN and SVGIG (reference sequence). This CDR3 contains 15 residues. The DNA of the CDR3 is TGTGCCTGGAGTACTGGGACAGGGGGCTCGGACGAGCAGTACTTC. It translates to CAWSTGTGGSDEQYF.

V and J are TRBV19 and TRBJ1-2, with a weak D call TRBD1 (5 bases). Per the germline V gene, CDR1 is LNHDA and CDR2 is SQIVND (reference sequence). V shed 3 bases and J shed 2 bases, with 10 bases lying between them. This CDR3 contains 14 residues. The CDR3 is CASSIRDKNYGYTF. The CDR3 nucleotides are TGTGCCAGTAGTATCAGGGATAAAAACTATGGCTACACCTTC.

This clone appeared a few times. The chain carries TRBV24-1 and TRBJ2-7; D possibly corresponds to TRBD2 (5 bases). The CDR3 consists of 13 residues. V dropped 4 bases and J dropped 4 bases, with 10 bases sitting between them. In germline, CDR1 is KGHDR, CDR2 SFDVKD. The CDR3 sequence is CATSEASGYEQYF. In DNA form, the CDR3 reads TGTGCCACCAGTGAAGCATCGGGGTACGAGCAGTACTTC.

The chain couples TRBV2 to TRBJ1-3; possible D gene TRBD1, 5 bases. V was trimmed by 1 base and J by 4 bases, leaving 14 bases between them. Germline V gene lookup returns CDR1 SNHLY and CDR2 FYNNEI. The CDR3 runs 16 residues. The CDR3 sequence is CASSEDEGAWGNTIYF. DNA of the CDR3: TGTGCCAGCAGTGAAGATGAAGGGGCTTGGGGAAACACCATATATTTT.

The chain is built from TRBV6-5 and TRBJ1-1; weak D call: TRBD1 (6 bases). The CDR3 covers 14 residues. V lost 6 bases and J lost 4, with 15 bases in between. Per the germline V gene, CDR1 is MNHEY and CDR2 is SVGAGI. The CDR3 reads CASRLQGLGTEAFF. The CDR3 nucleotides are TGTGCCAGCAGGCTTCAGGGGCTTGGCACTGAAGCTTTCTTT.

The CDR3 reads CASSTSGDEQFF. Written as DNA, the CDR3 is TGTGCCAGTAGCACGTCCGGGGATGAGCAGTTCTTC. The chain carries TRBV19 and TRBJ2-1, with D perhaps matching TRBD2 (5 bases). This CDR3 comprises 12 residues. Trimming left V 6 bases short and J 8 bases short, with 11 bases between. CDR1 is LNHDA and CDR2 is SQIVND in the germline V gene (reference sequence).

On this clone: Germline is not matched at one junction end, which may reflect a read error. This sequence joins TRBV7-7 and TRBJ2-1; the D gene is possibly TRBD2 (6 bases). The germline V gene has CDR1 SSHAT and CDR2 FNYEAQ (reference sequence). There are 14 residues in the CDR3. This CDR3 reads CASSLGRGYNEQFF. CDR3 DNA sequence: TGTGCTAGCAGCTTAGGGCGGGGTTACAATGAGCAGTTCTTC.

Turning to this clone: Mismatch with germline at one junction end may stem from a read error. The rearrangement links TRBV27 to TRBJ2-3; TRBD1 is a possible D gene (6 bases). Germline V CDR1 and CDR2: MNHEY, SMNVEV (reference sequence). CDR3 length: 14 amino acids. The CDR3 reads CASSKRLDTQRQDF. The CDR3, as DNA: TGTGCCAGCAGCAAAAGGTTAGATACGCAACGACAGGATTTT.

V is TRBV3-1 (or the pseudogene TRBV3-2) and J is TRBJ2-7, with TRBD2 matching 11 bases. Germline lookup yields CDR1 LGHDT and CDR2 YNNKEL (reference sequence). This CDR3 is built from 17 residues. The trim removed 3 bases at V and 3 bases at J, leaving 10 bases unmatched. The CDR3 DNA sequence: TGTGCCAGCAGCCAGCAAAAACTAGCGGGGGCGGACTACGAGCAGTACTTC. Translation gives CASSQQKLAGADYEQYF.

This chain links TRBV29-1 with TRBJ2-7, with TRBD2 as a possible D gene (6 bases). This CDR3 region has 14 residues. V was clipped by 5 bases and J by 2 bases, with 16 bases between them. Per the germline V gene, CDR1 is SQVTM and CDR2 is ANQGSEA. The CDR3 DNA reads as TGCAGCGTTCCGACTGGAGGGAATACCTACGAGCAGTACTTC. It translates to CSVPTGGNTYEQYF.

The rearrangement uses TRBV9 and TRBJ2-4; D perhaps matches TRBD1 (6 bases). Trimming took off 4 bases at V and 5 bases at J, with 13 bases between the two ends. The CDR3 runs 14 residues. Looked up from germline, CDR1 is SGDLS and CDR2 is YYNGEE. The CDR3 DNA sequence: TGTGCCAGCAGCCCTCCTCACAGGGAAAACATTCAGTACTTC. Its protein product is CASSPPHRENIQYF. The variable domain in full, completed from reference TRBV9 and TRBJ2-4, reads DSGVTQTPKHLITATGQRVTLRCSPRSGDLSVYWYQQSLDQGLQFLIQYYNGEERAKGNILERFSAQQFPDLHSELNLSSLELGDSALYFCASSPPHRENIQYFGAGTRLSVL.

The chain combines TRBV5-4 with TRBJ1-2; 8 nucleotides line up with TRBD1. Germline CDR1 SGHNT, CDR2 YYREEE (reference sequence). The CDR3 is 14 residues long. Unmatched junction bases numbered 10, after V lost 4 bases and J lost 8 bases. CDR3 in amino acids: CASSPQGARRGYTF. CDR3 DNA: TGTGCCAGCAGCCCGCAGGGGGCGAGGCGGGGCTACACCTTC.

The chain employs TRBV5-1 and TRBJ2-7; TRBD1 matches at 9 bases. The V and J ends lost 0 bases and 6 bases, in that order; junction bases with no gene match: 4. Per the germline V gene, CDR1 is SGHRS and CDR2 is YFSETQ. This CDR3 is 14 amino acids long. The CDR3 sequence is CASSLVQGAFEQYF. As DNA, the CDR3 is TGCGCCAGCAGCTTGGTACAGGGGGCCTTCGAGCAGTACTTC.

The rearrangement uses TRBV5-5 and TRBJ2-7; 9 bases align to TRBD1. J was trimmed by 6 bases and V by 0 bases; bases with no gene match: 7. Germline CDR1 reads SGHKS; CDR2 reads YYEKEE (reference sequence). CDR3 length: 15 residues. For the CDR3, the DNA is TGTGCCAGCAGCTTGGGGGGACAGGGATTATCCGAGCAGTACTTC. This sequence encodes CASSLGGQGLSEQYF.

The chain combines TRBV2 with TRBJ1-1; 9 nucleotides agree with TRBD1. Germline CDR1 and CDR2: SNHLY and FYNNEI. This CDR3 has 14 residues. V lost 7 bases and J lost 2; bases outside the gene matches: 5. The CDR3 reads CASNRGQGNTEAFF. CDR3 bases: TGTGCCAGCAACAGGGGGCAGGGAAACACTGAAGCTTTCTTT. The variable domain in full, with the rest retrieved from reference TRBV2 and TRBJ1-1, is EPEVTQTPSHQVTQMGQEVILRCVPISNHLYFYWYRQILGQKVEFLVSFYNNEISEKSEIFDDQFSVERPDGSNFTLKIRSTKLEDSAMYFCASNRGQGNTEAFFGQGTRLTVV.

The table lists this clone with a count of one. This chain joins TRBV13 and TRBJ2-7, with 7 bases matching TRBD2. CDR1 and CDR2 from the germline V gene are PRHDT and FYEKMQ (reference sequence). Losses at the gene ends were 5 bases for V and 2 bases for J; bases not matched to a gene: 9. The CDR3 runs 15 residues. As DNA, the CDR3 is TGTGCCAGCAGCCCGCGCGGTGGGGGGGCCTACGAGCAGTACTTC. This translates into CASSPRGGGAYEQYF.